The source of this T cell receptor (beta chain) is a study of tumor-infiltrating lymphocytes in primary liver carcinoma. The wider study: There were roughly 3.5 to 8 million productive TCRbeta reads per sample, a yield similar across tissue types. Study outcomes and limitations: The overlap of tumor-adjacent and tumor-blood pairs was smaller than that of tumor region pairs.

Note on this clonotype: The target antigen is unknown. No conserved phenylalanine or tryptophan is present at the end of the CDR3, so a read error is the likely explanation.

Unsorted bulk tissue, about 17-33 mg of it, served as the source for co-extraction of RNA and DNA. Patients diagnosed with primary liver carcinoma received treatment through surgical resection. Chronic HBV infection affected patients, none of whom had received treatment. Germline assignment: CDR1 MNHEY and CDR2 SVGAGI. The V end lost 5 bases, the J end lost 4 bases, and 13 bases lay between the germline ends. This CDR3 has 14 amino acids. From about 0.45 ug total RNA, TCR beta cDNA was generated with a primer in the constant region. Libraries for TCR beta were built through three nested multiplex PCR rounds, which together made up a slightly modified ARM-PCR procedure. It was with TRBV1-TRBV30 forward primers and a C-beta reverse primer that the first two PCR rounds were run, at approximately 9 cycles each. TCRdb called the multiplex PCR reads again in MiXCR, with one record for every CDR3 protein. The profile shows approximately 80,000 distinct CDR3 sequences, 69% of them singletons.

Sample: tumor-adjacent normal liver tissue. The chain joins TRBV6-5 to TRBJ2-3; TRBD1 might be the D (6 bases). The TCR comes from a middle-aged man with primary liver carcinoma and hepatitis B virus infection. The CDR3 loop reads CASSHRDRSDTQYL. CDR3 nucleotide sequence: TGTGCCAGCAGTCACCGTGACAGGTCAGATACGCAGTATCTT.